These T cell receptor beta chains were read from a single sample in a study of control samples from healthy donors and cancer patients. Profiling relied on immunoSEQ multiplex PCR, and the TCRdb table lists in-frame clones only, not all of them. The sample records 350,000 to 450,000 clones, approximately 92% being singletons. Sequenced input: PBMCs. These receptors all stem from a man aged 35-49 years with head and neck cancer. Both conserved end residues are part of each CDR3. D genes are given only for firm matches. Expanded clones are given a class, and other clones once, few, many or no size at all.

>TRBD2|.|TRBJ2-1|TRBV6-4
CASSGLAGGNEQFF
TGTGCCAGCAGTGGACTAGCGGGGGGGAATGAGCAGTTCTTC
>.|.|TRBJ1-1|TRBV5-1
CASSPYGGNTEAFF
TGCGCCAGCAGCCCCTATGGGGGCAACACTGAAGCTTTCTTT
>TRBD1|.|TRBJ2-1|TRBV6-4
CASRGTGGDGEQFF
TGTGCCAGCAGGGGGACAGGGGGAGACGGTGAGCAGTTCTTC
>.|.|TRBJ1-4|TRBV6-2/TRBV6-3
CASSPGGSREKLFF
TGTGCCAGCAGCCCAGGCGGGTCGCGGGAAAAACTGTTTTTT
>.|.|TRBJ2-2|TRBV4-3
CASSQGRGTLTGELFF
TGCGCCAGCAGCCAAGGACGGGGGACCCTCACCGGGGAGCTGTTTTTT
>.|.|TRBJ2-5|TRBV29-1
CSVESVSLETQYF
TGCAGCGTTGAAAGCGTTTCGCTAGAGACCCAGTACTTC
>.|few|TRBJ1-5|TRBV19
CASSIGPAKQPQHF
TGTGCCAGTAGTATAGGGCCCGCGAAGCAGCCCCAGCATTTT
>TRBD1|.|TRBJ1-1|TRBV5-1
CASSLEPGQKNTEAFF
TGCGCCAGCAGCTTGGAACCGGGACAGAAGAACACTGAAGCTTTCTTT
>.|.|TRBJ1-3|TRBV9
CASSVGWGFSNTIYF
TGTGCCAGCAGCGTAGGGTGGGGATTTTCCAACACCATATATTTT
>.|.|TRBJ1-2|TRBV7-9
CASSWAGGVNGYTF
TGTGCCAGCAGCTGGGCGGGGGGCGTTAATGGCTACACCTTC
>.|.|TRBJ2-5|TRBV5-1
CASRPQSQETQYF
TGCGCCAGCAGGCCACAATCCCAAGAGACCCAGTACTTC
>.|once|TRBJ2-2|TRBV2
CASSTGEVTGELFF
TGTGCCAGCAGTACAGGGGAGGTCACCGGGGAGCTGTTTTTT
>.|.|TRBJ2-3|TRBV7-8
CASSSGGWEDTQYF
TGTGCCAGCAGCTCCGGGGGCTGGGAAGATACGCAGTATTTT
>.|few|TRBJ2-7|TRBV6-5
CASSFPGTESQYF
TGTGCCAGCAGTTTTCCTGGGACGGAGTCCCAGTACTTC
>.|.|TRBJ2-4|TRBV27
CASSPSGQVYKNIQYF
TGTGCCAGCAGTCCGTCCGGACAAGTCTACAAAAACATTCAGTACTTC
>.|once|TRBJ1-5|TRBV4-3
CASSQDGQSNQPQHF
TGCGCCAGCAGCCAAGATGGTCAGAGCAATCAGCCCCAGCATTTT
>TRBD1|.|TRBJ1-3|TRBV27
CASSPRGERNTIYF
TGTGCCAGCAGTCCCAGGGGGGAACGAAACACCATATATTTT
>TRBD2|.|TRBJ2-5|TRBV5-1
CASSLTSGKIGSQYF
TGCGCCAGCAGCCTGACTAGCGGCAAGATCGGGTCCCAGTACTTC
>.|.|TRBJ1-1|TRBV21-1
CAIRDLTAEAFF
TGTGCCATCCGGGATTTAACCGCTGAAGCTTTCTTT
>TRBD1|.|TRBJ1-1|TRBV6-6
CASSPDRGRVEAFF
TGTGCCAGCAGCCCGGACAGGGGGCGTGTGGAAGCTTTCTTT